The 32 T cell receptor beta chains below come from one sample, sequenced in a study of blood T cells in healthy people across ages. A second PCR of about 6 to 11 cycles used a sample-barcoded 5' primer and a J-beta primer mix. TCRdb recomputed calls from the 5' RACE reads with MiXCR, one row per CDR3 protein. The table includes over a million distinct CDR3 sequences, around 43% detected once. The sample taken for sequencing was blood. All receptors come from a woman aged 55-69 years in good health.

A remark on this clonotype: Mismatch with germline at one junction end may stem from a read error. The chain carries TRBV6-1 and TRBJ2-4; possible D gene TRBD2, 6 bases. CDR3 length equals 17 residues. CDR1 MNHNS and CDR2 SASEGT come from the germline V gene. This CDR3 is CASSESGTPVAKNIQYF. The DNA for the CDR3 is TGTGCCAGCAGTGAATCGGGGACTCCGGTAGCCAAAAACATTCAATACTTC.

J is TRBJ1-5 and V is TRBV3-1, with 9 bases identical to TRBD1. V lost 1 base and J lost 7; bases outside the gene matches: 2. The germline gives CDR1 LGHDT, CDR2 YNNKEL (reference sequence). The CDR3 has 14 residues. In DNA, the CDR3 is TGTGCCAGCAGCCAAGGGGACAGGGAGCAGCCCCAGCATTTT. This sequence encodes CASSQGDREQPQHF.

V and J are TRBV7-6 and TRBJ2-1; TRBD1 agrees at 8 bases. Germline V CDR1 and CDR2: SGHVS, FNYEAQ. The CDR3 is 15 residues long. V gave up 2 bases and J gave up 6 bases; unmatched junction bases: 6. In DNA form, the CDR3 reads TGTGCCAGCAGCTTATGGCAGGGGGCAGGCAATGAGCAGTTCTTC. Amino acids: CASSLWQGAGNEQFF.

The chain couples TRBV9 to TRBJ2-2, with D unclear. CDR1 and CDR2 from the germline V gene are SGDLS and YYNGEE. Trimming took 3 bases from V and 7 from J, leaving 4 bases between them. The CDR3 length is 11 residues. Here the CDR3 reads CASSARGELFF. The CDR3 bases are TGTGCCAGCAGCGCACGCGGGGAGCTGTTTTTT.

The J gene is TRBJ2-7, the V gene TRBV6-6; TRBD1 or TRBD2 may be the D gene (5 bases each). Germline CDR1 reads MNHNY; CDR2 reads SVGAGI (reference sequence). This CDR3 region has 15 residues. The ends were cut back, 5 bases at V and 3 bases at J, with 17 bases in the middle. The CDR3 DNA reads TGTGCCAGCAGTGCCCCGGGACGGCCGATCTACGAGCAGTACTTC. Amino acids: CASSAPGRPIYEQYF.

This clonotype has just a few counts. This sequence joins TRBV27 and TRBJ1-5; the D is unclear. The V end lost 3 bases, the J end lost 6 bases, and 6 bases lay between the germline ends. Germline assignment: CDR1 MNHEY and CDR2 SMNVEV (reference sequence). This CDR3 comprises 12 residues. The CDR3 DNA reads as TGTGCCAGCAGTTTTCTGGGTCAGCCCCAGCATTTT. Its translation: CASSFLGQPQHF.

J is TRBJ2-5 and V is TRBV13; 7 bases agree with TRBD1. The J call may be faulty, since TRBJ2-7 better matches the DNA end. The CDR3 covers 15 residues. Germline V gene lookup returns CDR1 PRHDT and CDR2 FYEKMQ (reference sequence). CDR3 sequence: CASSSKGQPPYEQYF. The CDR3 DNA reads TGTGCCAGCAGCTCAAAGGGACAGCCGCCTTACGAGCAGTACTTC.

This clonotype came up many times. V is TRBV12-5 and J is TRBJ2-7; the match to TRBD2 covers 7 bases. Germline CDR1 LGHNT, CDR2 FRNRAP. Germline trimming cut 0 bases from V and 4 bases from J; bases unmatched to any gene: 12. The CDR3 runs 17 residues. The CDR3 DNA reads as TGTGCTAGTGGTTTGGTACGCCCGGGAGGATTGGGATACGAGCAGTACTTC. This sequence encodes CASGLVRPGGLGYEQYF.

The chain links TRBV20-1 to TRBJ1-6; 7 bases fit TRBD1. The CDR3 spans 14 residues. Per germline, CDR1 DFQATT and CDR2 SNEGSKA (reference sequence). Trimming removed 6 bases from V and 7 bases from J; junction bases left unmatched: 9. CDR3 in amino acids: CSAPTTGTNSPLHF. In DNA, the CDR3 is TGCAGTGCCCCTACGACAGGGACAAATTCACCCCTCCACTTT.

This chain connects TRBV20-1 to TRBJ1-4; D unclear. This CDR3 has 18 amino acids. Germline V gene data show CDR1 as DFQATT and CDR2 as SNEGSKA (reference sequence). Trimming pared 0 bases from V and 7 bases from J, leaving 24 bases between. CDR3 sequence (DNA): TGCAGTGCTAGAGATCTTCCCCTCAGGAGACCAGAGGGTGAAAAACTGTTTTTT. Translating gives CSARDLPLRRPEGEKLFF.

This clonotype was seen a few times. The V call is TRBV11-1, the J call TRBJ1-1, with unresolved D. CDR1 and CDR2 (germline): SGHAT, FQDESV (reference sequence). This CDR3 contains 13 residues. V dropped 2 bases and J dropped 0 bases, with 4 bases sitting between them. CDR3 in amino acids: CASSLILNTEAFF. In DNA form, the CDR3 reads TGTGCCAGCAGCTTAATTTTGAACACTGAAGCTTTCTTT.

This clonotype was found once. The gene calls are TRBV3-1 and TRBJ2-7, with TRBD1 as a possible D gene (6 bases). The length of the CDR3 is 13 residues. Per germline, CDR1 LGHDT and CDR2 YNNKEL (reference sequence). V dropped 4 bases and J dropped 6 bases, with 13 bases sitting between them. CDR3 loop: CASSRTQGSEQYF. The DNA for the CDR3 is TGTGCCAGCAGCCGAACCCAGGGGAGCGAGCAGTACTTC.

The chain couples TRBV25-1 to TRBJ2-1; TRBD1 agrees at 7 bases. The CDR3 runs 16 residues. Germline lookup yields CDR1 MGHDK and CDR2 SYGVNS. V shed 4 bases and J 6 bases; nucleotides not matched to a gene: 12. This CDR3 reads CASSGHSGTAFNEQFF. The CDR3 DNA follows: TGTGCCAGCAGTGGACATTCCGGGACAGCATTCAATGAGCAGTTCTTC.

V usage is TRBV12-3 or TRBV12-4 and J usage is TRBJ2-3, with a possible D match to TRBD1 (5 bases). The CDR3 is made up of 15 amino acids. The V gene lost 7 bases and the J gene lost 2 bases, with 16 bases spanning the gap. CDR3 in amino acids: CASKGWKRHTDTQYF. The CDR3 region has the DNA TGTGCCAGCAAGGGGTGGAAGCGCCACACAGATACGCAGTATTTT.

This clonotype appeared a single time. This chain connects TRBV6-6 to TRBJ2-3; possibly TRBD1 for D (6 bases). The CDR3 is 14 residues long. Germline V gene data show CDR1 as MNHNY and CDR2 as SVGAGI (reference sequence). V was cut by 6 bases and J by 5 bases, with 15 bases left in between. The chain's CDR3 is CASSHGQSRDTQYF. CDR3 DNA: TGTGCCAGCAGCCATGGACAGTCTCGAGATACGCAGTATTTT.

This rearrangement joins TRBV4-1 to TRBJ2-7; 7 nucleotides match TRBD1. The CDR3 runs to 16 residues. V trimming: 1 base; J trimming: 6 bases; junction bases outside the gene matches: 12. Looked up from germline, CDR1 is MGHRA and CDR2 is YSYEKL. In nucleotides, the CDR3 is TGCGCCAGCAGCCAAGCAGGTGGGACAGAGGTGCGCGAGCAGTACTTC. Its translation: CASSQAGGTEVREQYF.

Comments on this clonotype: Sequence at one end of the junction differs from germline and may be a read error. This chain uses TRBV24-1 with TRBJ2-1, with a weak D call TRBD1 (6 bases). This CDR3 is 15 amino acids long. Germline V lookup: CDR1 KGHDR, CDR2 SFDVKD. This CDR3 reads CAISDVGGSYNEQFF. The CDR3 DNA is TGTGCCATCAGTGACGTAGGGGGCTCCTACAATGAGCAGTTCTTC.

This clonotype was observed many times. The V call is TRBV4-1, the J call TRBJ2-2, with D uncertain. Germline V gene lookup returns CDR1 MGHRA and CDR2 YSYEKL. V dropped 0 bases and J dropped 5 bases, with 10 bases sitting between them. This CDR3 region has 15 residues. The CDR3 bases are TGCGCCAGCAGCCAAGATCCGGGTAGGACCGGGGAGCTGTTTTTT. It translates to CASSQDPGRTGELFF.

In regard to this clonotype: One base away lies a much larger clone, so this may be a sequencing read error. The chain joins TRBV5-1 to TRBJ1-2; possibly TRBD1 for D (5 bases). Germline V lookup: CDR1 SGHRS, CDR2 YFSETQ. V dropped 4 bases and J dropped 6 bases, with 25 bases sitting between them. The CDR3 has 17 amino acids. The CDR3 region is CASSQRDPLRRAHGYTF. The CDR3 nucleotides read TGCGCCAGCAGCCAACGGGACCCCCTCAGACGGGCGCATGGCTACACCTTC.

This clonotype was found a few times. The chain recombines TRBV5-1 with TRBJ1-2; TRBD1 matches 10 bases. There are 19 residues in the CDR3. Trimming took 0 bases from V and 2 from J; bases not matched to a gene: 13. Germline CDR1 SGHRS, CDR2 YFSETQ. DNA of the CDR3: TGCGCCAGCAGCTTGGATGGTGTTGACAGGGGGCGGCGCAACTATGGCTACACCTTC. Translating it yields CASSLDGVDRGRRNYGYTF.

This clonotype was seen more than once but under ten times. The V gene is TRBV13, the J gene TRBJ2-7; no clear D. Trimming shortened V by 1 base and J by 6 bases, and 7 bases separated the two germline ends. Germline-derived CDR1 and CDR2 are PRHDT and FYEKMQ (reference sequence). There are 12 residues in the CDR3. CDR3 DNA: TGTGCCAGCAGCTTAGAGAGTACCGAGCAGTACTTC. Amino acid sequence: CASSLESTEQYF.

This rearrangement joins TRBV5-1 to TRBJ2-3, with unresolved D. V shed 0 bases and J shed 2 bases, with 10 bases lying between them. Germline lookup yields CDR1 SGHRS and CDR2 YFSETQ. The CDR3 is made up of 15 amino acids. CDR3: CASSLAATTTDTQYF. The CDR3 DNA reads TGCGCCAGCAGCTTGGCCGCAACAACCACAGATACGCAGTATTTT.

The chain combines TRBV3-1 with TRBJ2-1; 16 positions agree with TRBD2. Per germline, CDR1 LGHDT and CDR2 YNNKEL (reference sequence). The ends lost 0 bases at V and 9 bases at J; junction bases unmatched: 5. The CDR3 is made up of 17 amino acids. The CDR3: CASSQDGGLAGGSEQFF. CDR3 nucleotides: TGTGCCAGCAGCCAAGATGGGGGACTAGCGGGAGGGAGTGAGCAGTTCTTC.

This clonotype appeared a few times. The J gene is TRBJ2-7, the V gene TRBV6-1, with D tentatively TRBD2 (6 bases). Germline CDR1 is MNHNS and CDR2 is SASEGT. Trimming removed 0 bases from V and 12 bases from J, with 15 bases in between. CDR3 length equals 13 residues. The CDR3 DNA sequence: TGTGCCAGCAGTGAAGCCAACCGCGGGACCATGTACTTC. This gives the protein CASSEANRGTMYF.

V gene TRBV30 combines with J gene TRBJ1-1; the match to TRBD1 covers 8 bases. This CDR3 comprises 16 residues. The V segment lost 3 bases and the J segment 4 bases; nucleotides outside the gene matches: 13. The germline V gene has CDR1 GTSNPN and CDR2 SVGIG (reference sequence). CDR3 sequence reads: CAWRTFQGARSTEAFF. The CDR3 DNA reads TGTGCCTGGAGGACGTTTCAGGGGGCGAGGAGCACTGAAGCTTTCTTT.

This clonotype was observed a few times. In DNA, the CDR3 is TGTGCCAGCAGCTTAAGTGTACCGGGCCCTAATAGCAATCAGCCCCAGCATTTT. Amino acids: CASSLSVPGPNSNQPQHF. This chain connects TRBV7-3 to TRBJ1-5; D is uncertain. The CDR3 contains 18 residues. The germline V gene encodes CDR1 SGHTA and CDR2 FQGTGA. Trimming shortened V by 1 base and J by 0 bases, and 16 bases separated the two germline ends.

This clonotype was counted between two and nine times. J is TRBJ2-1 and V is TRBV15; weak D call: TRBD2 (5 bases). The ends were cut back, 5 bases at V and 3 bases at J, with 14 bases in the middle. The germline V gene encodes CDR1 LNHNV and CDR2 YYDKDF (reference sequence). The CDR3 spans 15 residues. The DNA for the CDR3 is TGTGCCACCAGCGCCCACTTCACTAGCTACAATGAGCAGTTCTTC. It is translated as CATSAHFTSYNEQFF.

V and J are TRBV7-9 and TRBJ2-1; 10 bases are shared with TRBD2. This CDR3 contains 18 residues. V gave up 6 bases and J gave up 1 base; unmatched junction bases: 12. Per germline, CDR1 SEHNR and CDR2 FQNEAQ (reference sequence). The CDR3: CASREGRTSGRSYNEQFF. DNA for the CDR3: TGTGCCAGCAGAGAAGGTCGGACTAGCGGAAGATCCTACAATGAGCAGTTCTTC.

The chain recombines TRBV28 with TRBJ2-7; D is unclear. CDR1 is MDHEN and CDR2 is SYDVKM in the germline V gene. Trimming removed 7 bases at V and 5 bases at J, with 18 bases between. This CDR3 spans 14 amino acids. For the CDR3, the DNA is TGTGCCAGCACCGAAATCAGGCGGAAAAACGAGCAGTACTTC. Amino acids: CASTEIRRKNEQYF.

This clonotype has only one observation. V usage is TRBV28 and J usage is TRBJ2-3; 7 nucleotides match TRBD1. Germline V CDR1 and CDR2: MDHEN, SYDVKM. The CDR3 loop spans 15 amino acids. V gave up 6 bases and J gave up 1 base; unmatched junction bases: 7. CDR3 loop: CASRRGQDRTDTQYF. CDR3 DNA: TGTGCCAGCAGGCGAGGACAGGATCGCACAGATACGCAGTATTTT.

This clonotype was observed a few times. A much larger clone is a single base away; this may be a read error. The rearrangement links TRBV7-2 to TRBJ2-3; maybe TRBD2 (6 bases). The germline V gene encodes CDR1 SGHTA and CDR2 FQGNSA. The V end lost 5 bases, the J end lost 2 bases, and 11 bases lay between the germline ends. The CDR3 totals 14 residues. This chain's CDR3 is CASSAGLITDTQYF. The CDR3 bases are TGTGCCAGCAGCGCGGGACTGATCACAGATACGCAGTATTTT.

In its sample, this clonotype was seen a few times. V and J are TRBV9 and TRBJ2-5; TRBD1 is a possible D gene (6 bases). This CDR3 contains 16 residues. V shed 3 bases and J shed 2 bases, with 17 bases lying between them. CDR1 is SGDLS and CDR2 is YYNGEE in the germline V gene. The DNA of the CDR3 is TGTGCCAGCAGCGGCGCTAGAGGGACACAACAAGAGACCCAGTACTTC. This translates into CASSGARGTQQETQYF. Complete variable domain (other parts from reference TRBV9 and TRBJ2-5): DSGVTQTPKHLITATGQRVTLRCSPRSGDLSVYWYQQSLDQGLQFLIQYYNGEERAKGNILERFSAQQFPDLHSELNLSSLELGDSALYFCASSGARGTQQETQYFGPGTRLLVL.